This TCR beta chain was captured by sequencing in a study of blood T cells in healthy people across ages. As to this clonotype: Its antigen remains unidentified.

Combining a sample-barcoded 5' primer with a J-beta primer mix, a second PCR ran for roughly 6 to 12 cycles. Each cDNA molecule was tagged by a template-switch adaptor that had 12 random nucleotides. TCRdb passed the 5' RACE reads through MiXCR, listing each CDR3 protein once. Among around 1,600,000 distinct CDR3 sequences listed, about 42% were seen once. Aged about 6 to 100, donors were systemically healthy Caucasians from Russia. For every donor, a draw yielded about 9.7 milliliters of peripheral blood. Regarding the study as a whole: With unsorted PBMCs, a conclusive comparison of naive versus antigen-experienced cells was not possible.

Material for sequencing was blood. This receptor was identified in a woman younger than 30 in good health.

The CDR3 DNA reads as TGTGCCAGCAGCCCGCCGGGACTAGCAGCCGGTGGGGGAAACATTCAGTACTTC. Its protein is CASSPPGLAAGGGNIQYF. The V call is TRBV9, the J call TRBJ2-4, with TRBD2 matching 9 bases. This CDR3 comprises 18 residues. Germline CDR1 SGDLS, CDR2 YYNGEE. The junction had 17 bases not matched to a gene; V was cut back by 4 bases and J by 6 bases.